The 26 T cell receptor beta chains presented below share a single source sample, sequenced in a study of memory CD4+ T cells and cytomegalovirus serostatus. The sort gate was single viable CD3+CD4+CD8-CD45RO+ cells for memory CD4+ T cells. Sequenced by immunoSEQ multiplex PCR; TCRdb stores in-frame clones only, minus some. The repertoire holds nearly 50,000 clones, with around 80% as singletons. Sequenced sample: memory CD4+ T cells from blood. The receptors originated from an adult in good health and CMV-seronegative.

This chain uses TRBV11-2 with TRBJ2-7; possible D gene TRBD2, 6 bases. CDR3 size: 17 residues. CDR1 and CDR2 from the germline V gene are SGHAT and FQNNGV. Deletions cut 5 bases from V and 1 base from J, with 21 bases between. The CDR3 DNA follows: TGTGCCAGCAGCGTTAGTACGGGAGCGGTAGAGTCCTACGAGCAGTACTTC. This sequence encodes CASSVSTGAVESYEQYF.

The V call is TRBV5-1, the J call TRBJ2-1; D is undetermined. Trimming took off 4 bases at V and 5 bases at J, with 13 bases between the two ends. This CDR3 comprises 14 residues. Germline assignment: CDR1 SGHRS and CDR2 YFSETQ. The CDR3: CASSAGDEHNEQFF. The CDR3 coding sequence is TGCGCCAGCAGCGCCGGCGATGAACACAATGAGCAGTTCTTC.

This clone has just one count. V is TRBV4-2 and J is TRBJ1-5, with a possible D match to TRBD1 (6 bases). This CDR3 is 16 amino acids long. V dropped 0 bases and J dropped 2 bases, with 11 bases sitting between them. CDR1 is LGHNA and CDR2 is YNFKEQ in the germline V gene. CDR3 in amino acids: CASSQDWSGGNQPQHF. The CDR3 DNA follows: TGTGCCAGCAGCCAAGATTGGTCAGGGGGCAATCAGCCCCAGCATTTT.

The CDR3 sequence is CASSLGLAGGGGANVLTF. Here the CDR3 DNA reads TGTGCCAGCAGTCTCGGACTAGCGGGAGGGGGTGGGGCCAACGTCCTGACTTTC. This chain joins TRBV27 and TRBJ2-6; 15 positions agree with TRBD2. V shed 5 bases and J 3 bases; nucleotides not matched to a gene: 5. The CDR3 consists of 18 residues. Per germline, CDR1 MNHEY and CDR2 SMNVEV (reference sequence).

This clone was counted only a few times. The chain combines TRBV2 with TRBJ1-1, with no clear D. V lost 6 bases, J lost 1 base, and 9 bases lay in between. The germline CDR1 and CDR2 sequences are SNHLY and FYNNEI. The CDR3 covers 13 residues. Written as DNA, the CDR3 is TGTGCCAGCAGACAGACGAAGAACACTGAAGCTTTCTTT. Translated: CASRQTKNTEAFF.

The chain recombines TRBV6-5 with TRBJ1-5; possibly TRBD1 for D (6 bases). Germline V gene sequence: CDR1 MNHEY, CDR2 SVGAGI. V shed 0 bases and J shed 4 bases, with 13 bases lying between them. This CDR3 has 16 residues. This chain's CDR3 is CASSYSGGGKNQPQHF. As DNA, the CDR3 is TGTGCCAGCAGTTACTCGGGAGGGGGAAAGAATCAGCCCCAGCATTTT.

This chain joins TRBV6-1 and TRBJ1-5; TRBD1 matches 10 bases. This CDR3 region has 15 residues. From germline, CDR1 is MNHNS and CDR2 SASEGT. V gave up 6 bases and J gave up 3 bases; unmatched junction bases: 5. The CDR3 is CASRGTGAYNQPQHF. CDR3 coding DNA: TGTGCCAGCAGAGGGACAGGGGCTTACAATCAGCCCCAGCATTTT.

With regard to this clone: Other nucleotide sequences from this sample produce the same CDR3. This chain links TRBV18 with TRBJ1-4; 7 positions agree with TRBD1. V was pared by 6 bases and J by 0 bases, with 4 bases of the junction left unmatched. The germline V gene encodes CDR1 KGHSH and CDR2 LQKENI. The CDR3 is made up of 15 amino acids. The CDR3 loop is CASSPDRATNEKLFF. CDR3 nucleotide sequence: TGTGCCAGCTCCCCTGACAGGGCAACTAATGAAAAACTGTTTTTT.

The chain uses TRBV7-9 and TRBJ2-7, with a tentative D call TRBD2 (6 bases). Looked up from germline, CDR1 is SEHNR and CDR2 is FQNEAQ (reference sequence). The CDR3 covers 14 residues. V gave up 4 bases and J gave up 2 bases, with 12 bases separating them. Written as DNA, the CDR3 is TGTGCCAGCAGCTCGGGACTGGGAGCCTACGAGCAGTACTTC. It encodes CASSSGLGAYEQYF.

DNA for the CDR3: TGTGCCAGCAGTTACGACACGAGCTCCTATAATTCACCCCTCCACTTT. It translates to CASSYDTSSYNSPLHF. J is TRBJ1-6 and V is TRBV6-5; D unresolved. Germline lookup yields CDR1 MNHEY and CDR2 SVGAGI. CDR3 length equals 16 residues. Trimming cost V 2 bases and J 0 bases, with 8 bases left between them.

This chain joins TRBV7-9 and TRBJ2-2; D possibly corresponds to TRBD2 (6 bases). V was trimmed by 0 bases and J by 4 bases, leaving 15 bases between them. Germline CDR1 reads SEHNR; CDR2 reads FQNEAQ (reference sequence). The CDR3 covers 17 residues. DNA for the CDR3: TGTGCCAGCAGCTTAGCGCCGGGACTCACCATCACCGGGGAGCTGTTTTTT. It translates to CASSLAPGLTITGELFF.

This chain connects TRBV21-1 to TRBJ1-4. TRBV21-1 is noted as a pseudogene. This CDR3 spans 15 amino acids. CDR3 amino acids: CASSIGYTLNEKLFF. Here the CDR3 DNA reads TGTGCCAGCAGCATTGGATACACCCTGAATGAAAAACTGTTTTTT.

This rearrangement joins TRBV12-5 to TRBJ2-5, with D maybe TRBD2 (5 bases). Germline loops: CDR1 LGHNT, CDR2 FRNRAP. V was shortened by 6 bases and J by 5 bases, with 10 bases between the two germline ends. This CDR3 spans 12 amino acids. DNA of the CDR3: TGTGCTAGTGGCGGGGTAGGGGAGACCCAGTACTTC. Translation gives CASGGVGETQYF.

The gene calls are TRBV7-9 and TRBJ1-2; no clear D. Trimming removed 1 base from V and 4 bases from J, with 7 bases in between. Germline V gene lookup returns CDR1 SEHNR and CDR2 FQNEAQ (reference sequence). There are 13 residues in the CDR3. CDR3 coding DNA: TGTGCCAGCAGCTTAGTAGGGTCCTATGGCTACACCTTC. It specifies CASSLVGSYGYTF.

The CDR3 spells CASSRGVNEQFF. CDR3 in DNA: TGCGCCAGCAGCCGGGGTGTGAATGAGCAGTTCTTC. J is TRBJ2-1 and V is TRBV5-1; possibly TRBD2 for D (5 bases). V dropped 4 bases and J dropped 7 bases, with 9 bases sitting between them. This CDR3 comprises 12 residues. Germline V gives CDR1 SGHRS, CDR2 YFSETQ. The whole variable domain, remainder taken from reference TRBV5-1 and TRBJ2-1, is KAGVTQTPRYLIKTRGQQVTLSCSPISGHRSVSWYQQTPGQGLQFLFEYFSETQRNKGNFPGRFSGRQFSNSRSEMNVSTLELGDSALYLCASSRGVNEQFFGPGTRLTVL.

The chain's CDR3 is CASGDTRGAKNIQYF. For the CDR3, the DNA is TGTGCCAGCGGCGACACCCGCGGGGCCAAAAACATTCAGTACTTC. The V gene is TRBV28, the J gene TRBJ2-4; perhaps TRBD2 as D (5 bases). Germline values: CDR1 MDHEN, CDR2 SYDVKM. This CDR3 has 15 residues. With 8 bases removed from V and 1 base from J, the gap between germline ends came to 15 bases.

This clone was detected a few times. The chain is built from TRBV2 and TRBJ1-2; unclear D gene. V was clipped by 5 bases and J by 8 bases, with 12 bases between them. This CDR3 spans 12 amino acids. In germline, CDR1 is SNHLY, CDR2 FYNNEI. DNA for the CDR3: TGTGCCAGCAGTCTGGACTTGTGGGGCTACACCTTC. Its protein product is CASSLDLWGYTF.

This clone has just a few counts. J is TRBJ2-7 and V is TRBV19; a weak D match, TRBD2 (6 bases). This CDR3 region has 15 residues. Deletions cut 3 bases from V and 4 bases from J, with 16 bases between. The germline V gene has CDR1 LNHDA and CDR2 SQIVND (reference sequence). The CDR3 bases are TGTGCCAGTAGTATTTGGGACGGGAGTCGGTACGAGCAGTACTTC. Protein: CASSIWDGSRYEQYF.

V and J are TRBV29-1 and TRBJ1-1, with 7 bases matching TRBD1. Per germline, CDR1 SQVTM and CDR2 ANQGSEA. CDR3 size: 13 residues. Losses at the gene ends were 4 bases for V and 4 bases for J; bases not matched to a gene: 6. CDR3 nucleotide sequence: TGCAGCGTTGCAGACAGGGAGGGCACTGAAGCTTTCTTT. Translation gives CSVADREGTEAFF.

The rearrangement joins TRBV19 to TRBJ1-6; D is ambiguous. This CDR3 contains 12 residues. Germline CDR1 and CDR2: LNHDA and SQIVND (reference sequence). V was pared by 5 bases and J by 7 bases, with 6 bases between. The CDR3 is CASSAPNSPLHF. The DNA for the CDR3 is TGTGCCAGTAGTGCCCCGAATTCACCCCTCCACTTT.

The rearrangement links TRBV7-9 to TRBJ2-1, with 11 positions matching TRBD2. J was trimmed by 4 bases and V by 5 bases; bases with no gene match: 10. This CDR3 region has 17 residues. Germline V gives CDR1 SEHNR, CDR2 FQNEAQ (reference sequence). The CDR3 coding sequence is TGTGCCAGCAGCGGGACCGGGACTAGCGGAAATTACAATGAGCAGTTCTTC. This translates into CASSGTGTSGNYNEQFF.

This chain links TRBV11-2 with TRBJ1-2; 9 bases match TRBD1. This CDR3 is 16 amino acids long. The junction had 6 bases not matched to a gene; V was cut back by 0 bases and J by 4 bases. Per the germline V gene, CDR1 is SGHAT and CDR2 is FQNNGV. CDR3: CASSLDWDRVIYGYTF. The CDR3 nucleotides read TGTGCCAGCAGCTTAGACTGGGACAGGGTAATCTATGGCTACACCTTC.

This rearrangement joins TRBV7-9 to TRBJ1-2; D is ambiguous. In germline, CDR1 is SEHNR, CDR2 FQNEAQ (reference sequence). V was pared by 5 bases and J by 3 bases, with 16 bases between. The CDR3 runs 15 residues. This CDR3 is CASSAPRAPHYGYTF. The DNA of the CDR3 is TGTGCCAGCAGCGCGCCCCGGGCTCCACACTATGGCTACACCTTC.

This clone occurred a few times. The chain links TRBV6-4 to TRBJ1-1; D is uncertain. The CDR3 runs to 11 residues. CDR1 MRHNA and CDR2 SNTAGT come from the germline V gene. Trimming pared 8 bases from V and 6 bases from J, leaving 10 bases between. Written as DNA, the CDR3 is TGTGCCAGCCAGCTGCTCCCTGAAGCTTTCTTT. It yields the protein CASQLLPEAFF.

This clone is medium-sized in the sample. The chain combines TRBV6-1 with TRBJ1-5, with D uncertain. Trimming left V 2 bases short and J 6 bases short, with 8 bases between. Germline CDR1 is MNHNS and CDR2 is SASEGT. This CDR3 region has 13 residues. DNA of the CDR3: TGTGCCAGCAGTGAAACGAGAGGTCAGCCCCAGCATTTT. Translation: CASSETRGQPQHF.

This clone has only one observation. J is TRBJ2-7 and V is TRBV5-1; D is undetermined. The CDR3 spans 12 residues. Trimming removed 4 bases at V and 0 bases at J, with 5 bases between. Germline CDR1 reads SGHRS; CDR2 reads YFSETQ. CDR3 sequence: CASSASSYEQYF. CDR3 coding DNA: TGCGCCAGCAGCGCGAGCTCCTACGAGCAGTACTTC.